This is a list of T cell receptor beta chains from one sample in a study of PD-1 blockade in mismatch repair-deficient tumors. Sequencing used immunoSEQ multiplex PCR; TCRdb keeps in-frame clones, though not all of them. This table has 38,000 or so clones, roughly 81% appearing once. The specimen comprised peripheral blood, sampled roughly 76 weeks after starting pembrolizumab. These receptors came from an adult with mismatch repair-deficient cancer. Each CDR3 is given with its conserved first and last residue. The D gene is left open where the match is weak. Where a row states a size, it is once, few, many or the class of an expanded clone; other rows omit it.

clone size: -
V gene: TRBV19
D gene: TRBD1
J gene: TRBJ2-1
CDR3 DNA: TGTGCCAGTATCACAGGGGGAGTCTCCTACAATGAGCAGTTCTTC
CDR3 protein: CASITGGVSYNEQFF

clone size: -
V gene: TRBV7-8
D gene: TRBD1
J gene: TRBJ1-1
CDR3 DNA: TGTGCCAGCAGCGCCGAAACCTTAAACAGGGGGCAGGCAGAAGCTTTCTTT
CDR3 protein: CASSAETLNRGQAEAFF

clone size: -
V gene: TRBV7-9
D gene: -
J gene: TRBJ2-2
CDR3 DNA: TGTGCCAGCAGCACCAACAGGGCGGGTAGGGCCGGGGAGCTGTTTTTT
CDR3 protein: CASSTNRAGRAGELFF

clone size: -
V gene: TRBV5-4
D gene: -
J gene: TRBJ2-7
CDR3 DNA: TGTGCCAGCAGCACCTTGGGGATCGGCGAGCAGTACTTC
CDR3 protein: CASSTLGIGEQYF

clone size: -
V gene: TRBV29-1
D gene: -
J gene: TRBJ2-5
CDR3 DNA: TGCAGCGTTGGAAGCCACTTGGGGCAAGAGACCCAGTACTTC
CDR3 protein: CSVGSHLGQETQYF

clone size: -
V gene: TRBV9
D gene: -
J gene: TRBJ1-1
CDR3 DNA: TGTGCCAGCAGCGTAGGGACGAACACTGAAGCTTTCTTT
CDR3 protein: CASSVGTNTEAFF

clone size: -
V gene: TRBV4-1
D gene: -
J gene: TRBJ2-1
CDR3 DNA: TGCGCCAGCAGCCAGGTTTCCAGGCATGAGCAGTTCTTC
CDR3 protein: CASSQVSRHEQFF

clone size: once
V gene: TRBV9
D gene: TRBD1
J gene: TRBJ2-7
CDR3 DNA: TGTGCCAGCAGCCCAGGGACAGGGGAGGCCTACGAGCAGTACTTC
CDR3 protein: CASSPGTGEAYEQYF

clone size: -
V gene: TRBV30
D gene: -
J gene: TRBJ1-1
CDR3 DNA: TGTGCCTGGAGGGATTACTACACTGAAGCTTTCTTT
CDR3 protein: CAWRDYYTEAFF

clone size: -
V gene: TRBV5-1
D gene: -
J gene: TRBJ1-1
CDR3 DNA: TGCGCCAGCAGCTTGGATGGGAGGAACACTGAAGCTTTCTTT
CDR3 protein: CASSLDGRNTEAFF

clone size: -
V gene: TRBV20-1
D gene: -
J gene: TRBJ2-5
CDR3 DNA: TGCAGTGCTAGAAGATTGGAGACCCAGTACTTC
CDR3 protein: CSARRLETQYF

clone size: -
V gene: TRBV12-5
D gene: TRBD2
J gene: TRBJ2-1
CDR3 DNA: TGTGCTAGTGGTTCACAGACTAGCGGGGGCTCCTACAATGAGCAGTTCTTC
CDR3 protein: CASGSQTSGGSYNEQFF

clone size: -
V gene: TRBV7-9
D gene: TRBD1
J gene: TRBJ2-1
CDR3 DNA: TGTGCCAGCAGCTCGGGGGACAGGGGAGGTAATGAGCAGTTCTTC
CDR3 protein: CASSSGDRGGNEQFF

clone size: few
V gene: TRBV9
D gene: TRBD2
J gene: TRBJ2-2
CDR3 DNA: TGTGCCAGCAGCGTACGGCTAGCGGGAGGAGGGAACACCGGGGAGCTGTTTTTT
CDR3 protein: CASSVRLAGGGNTGELFF

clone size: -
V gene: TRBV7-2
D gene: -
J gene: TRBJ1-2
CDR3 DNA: TGTGCCAGCAGCTTAAATACGGGGGGTGGCTACACCTTC
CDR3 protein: CASSLNTGGGYTF

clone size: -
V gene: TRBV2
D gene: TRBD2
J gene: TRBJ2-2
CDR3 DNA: TGTGCCAGCAGTGTAGCTAGCGGGAGGTCGAACACCGGGGAGCTGTTTTTT
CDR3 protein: CASSVASGRSNTGELFF